This T cell receptor beta chain was sequenced during a study of cytomegalovirus exposure and HLA in healthy donors. The PCR employed 60 Vbeta primers together with 13 Jbeta primers. This table comes from immunoSEQ multiplex PCR, and its TCRdb copy is limited to in-frame clones, with some not included. The sample table sets out 110,000 to 150,000 clones. The CDR3 runs 15 residues. Germline assignment: CDR1 MRHNA and CDR2 SNTAGT. Trimming cost V 5 bases and J 0 bases, with 10 bases left between them. Points from the study as a whole: Across donors, presence/absence analyses took sequencing depth to be roughly uniform.

Details on this clone: Its antigen is unknown.

The source material was PBMCs. The clonotype was recovered from a male donor in good health and CMV-seronegative. The chain is built from TRBV6-4 and TRBJ2-2; D is perhaps TRBD2 (6 bases). CDR3 bases: TGTGCCAGCAGTCGGGACTTTACGAACACCGGGGAGCTGTTTTTT. Protein product: CASSRDFTNTGELFF.